Shown below are 30 T cell receptor beta chains from a single sample sequenced in a study of neurological immune-mediated disorders (dated by TCRdb to between 2018 and 2020). The time point label for this specimen denotes: longitudinal time-point 1 (baseline). Libraries were built with 5' RACE. For sequencing, an Illumina HiSeq 2500 was employed. Clones were called with MiXCR by TCRdb after fastp trimmed the public reads at Q25, and only in-frame beta chains were retained. Every distinct CDR3 protein forms one entry, paired with its most common genes and DNA. The table for this sample lists approximately 36,000 distinct CDR3 sequences; under 4% of them were counted only once. The ten largest clones add up to approximately 8.4% of the sample. Material for sequencing was PBMCs. These receptors were collected from a woman aged 55-69 years with multiple sclerosis.

This clonotype has at least ten counts. The V call is TRBV20-1, the J call TRBJ1-2, with unresolved D. The CDR3 has 16 amino acids. The germline gives CDR1 DFQATT, CDR2 SNEGSKA (reference sequence). The V end lost 0 bases, the J end lost 0 bases, and 14 bases lay between the germline ends. CDR3 coding DNA: TGCAGTGCTAGAGATCGGGGAGACCTAGCTAACTATGGCTACACCTTC. This codes for CSARDRGDLANYGYTF.

In its sample, this clonotype was seen many times. The chain employs TRBV6-1 and TRBJ2-7, with D possibly TRBD1 on 6 matching bases. Germline lookup yields CDR1 MNHNS and CDR2 SASEGT. CDR3 size: 14 residues. V was cut by 11 bases and J by 2 bases, with 19 bases left in between. In DNA, the CDR3 is TGTGCCTTGAAGTCCGGGACACCTCCCTACGAGCAGTACTTC. Translating gives CALKSGTPPYEQYF.

In its sample, this clonotype was seen a few times. The chain links TRBV3-1 to TRBJ1-5, with no clear D. V lost 1 base, J lost 9 bases, and 10 bases lay in between. Germline loops: CDR1 LGHDT, CDR2 YNNKEL (reference sequence). This CDR3 is built from 13 residues. CDR3 in amino acids: CASSQVYSAPQHF. CDR3 DNA sequence: TGTGCCAGCAGCCAAGTGTATTCGGCGCCCCAGCATTTT.

This clonotype was picked up many times. The V call is TRBV20-1, the J call TRBJ2-1; 7 nucleotides agree with TRBD2. Trimming took 0 bases from V and 7 from J; bases not matched to a gene: 6. This CDR3 has 14 residues. Germline CDR1 is DFQATT and CDR2 is SNEGSKA (reference sequence). In nucleotides, the CDR3 is TGCAGTGCTAGAGAGTGGGGGGGTCGGAATGAGCAGTTCTTC. Its translation is CSAREWGGRNEQFF.

This clonotype was observed at least ten times. The V and J genes are TRBV5-1 and TRBJ2-3; TRBD2 matches 8 bases. The V gene's germline CDR1 is SGHRS and CDR2 YFSETQ. The CDR3 covers 14 residues. With V trimmed by 6 bases and J by 4 bases, 7 bases remained unmatched. CDR3 protein: CASTGRGAADTQYF. The CDR3 DNA is TGCGCCAGCACGGGGCGGGGGGCGGCAGATACGCAGTATTTT.

This clonotype was observed many times. CDR3 bases: TGCAGCGTTGACCATCCTCGGGAGCAGTTCTTC. Translation gives CSVDHPREQFF. The chain links TRBV29-1 to TRBJ2-1, with D unclear. V was trimmed by 3 bases and J by 10 bases, leaving 10 bases between them. Germline CDR1 SQVTM, CDR2 ANQGSEA. The length of the CDR3 is 11 residues.

This clonotype was seen many times. This chain joins TRBV5-5 and TRBJ2-5; D is uncertain. This CDR3 is built from 12 residues. In germline, CDR1 is SGHKS, CDR2 YYEKEE (reference sequence). V was pared by 5 bases and J by 5 bases, with 10 bases between. The CDR3 nucleotides read TGTGCCAGCAGTGCCCCGTTTGAGACCCAGTACTTC. Translated, it gives CASSAPFETQYF.

The sample holds many counts of this clonotype. The chain employs TRBV20-1 and TRBJ2-7; perhaps TRBD2 as D (6 bases). The CDR3 runs to 16 residues. Germline assignment: CDR1 DFQATT and CDR2 SNEGSKA (reference sequence). Trimming left V 5 bases short and J 0 bases short, with 20 bases between. The CDR3 bases are TGCAGTGCTGCTCTAGGTGGCGGGGTCTACTCCTACGAGCAGTACTTC. Its translation: CSAALGGGVYSYEQYF.

This clonotype was counted many times. The rearrangement uses TRBV20-1 and TRBJ1-1; tentatively, D is TRBD1 (6 bases). Germline CDR1 and CDR2: DFQATT and SNEGSKA (reference sequence). V was clipped by 5 bases and J by 2 bases, with 18 bases between them. The length of the CDR3 is 15 residues. This chain's CDR3 is CSAFPRTVLNTEAFF. In nucleotides, the CDR3 is TGCAGTGCTTTCCCTAGGACAGTTTTAAACACTGAAGCTTTCTTT.

This clonotype has ten or more counts. The rearrangement joins TRBV5-8 to TRBJ2-1; 8 bases map to TRBD1. The V gene's germline CDR1 is SGHTS and CDR2 YDEGEE. V shed 5 bases, J shed 7 bases, and the junction held 8 bases outside the gene matches. The CDR3 is 14 amino acids. The CDR3 reads CASRARTGLNEQFF. CDR3 in DNA: TGTGCCAGCAGGGCTCGGACAGGGTTGAATGAGCAGTTCTTC.

By sample fraction, this clonotype is medium-sized. The rearrangement links TRBV20-1 to TRBJ1-1; perhaps TRBD1 as D (5 bases). Per the germline V gene, CDR1 is DFQATT and CDR2 is SNEGSKA (reference sequence). The CDR3 is 15 residues long. The V end lost 0 bases, the J end lost 1 base, and 12 bases lay between the germline ends. The CDR3 is CSAREGTRQNTEAFF. The CDR3 DNA reads TGCAGTGCTAGAGAGGGGACCCGGCAGAACACTGAAGCTTTCTTT.

Many counts were recorded for this clonotype. The J gene is TRBJ2-1, the V gene TRBV20-1, with 7 bases lining up with TRBD1. V lost 4 bases, J lost 7 bases, and 13 bases stayed unmatched. The CDR3 is 15 amino acids. Germline CDR1 is DFQATT and CDR2 is SNEGSKA (reference sequence). The CDR3 here is CSANKAEGGRNEQFF. DNA for the CDR3: TGCAGTGCTAATAAAGCCGAAGGGGGCCGGAATGAGCAGTTCTTC.

This clonotype occurred many times. The chain combines TRBV20-1 with TRBJ2-3, with TRBD2 matching over 13 bases. Trimming at V came to 1 base and at J to 0 bases, leaving 10 bases not matched to a gene. The CDR3 has 19 amino acids. Germline CDR1 reads DFQATT; CDR2 reads SNEGSKA (reference sequence). The CDR3 spells CSARGTGTSGISSTDTQYF. The DNA for the CDR3 is TGCAGTGCTAGAGGGACCGGGACTAGCGGGATATCCAGCACAGATACGCAGTATTTT.

This clonotype appeared many times. This chain uses TRBV7-2 with TRBJ1-1; a possible D gene is TRBD1 (6 bases). Trimming cost V 0 bases and J 11 bases, with 16 bases left between them. In germline, CDR1 is SGHTA, CDR2 FQGNSA. This CDR3 is built from 14 residues. CDR3 in amino acids: CASSLAGAFREAFF. Written as DNA, the CDR3 is TGTGCCAGCAGCTTAGCGGGGGCGTTCAGGGAGGCTTTCTTT.

This clonotype showed up many times. J is TRBJ1-1 and V is TRBV5-1, with TRBD1 matching 10 bases. Germline V gene sequence: CDR1 SGHRS, CDR2 YFSETQ. The CDR3 loop spans 16 amino acids. V was pared by 3 bases and J by 4 bases, with 9 bases of the junction left unmatched. In nucleotides, the CDR3 is TGCGCCAGCAGCTGGGGAGGACAGGGGGGAGGCACTGAAGCTTTCTTT. Protein: CASSWGGQGGGTEAFF.

By share, this clonotype counts as medium-sized. The chain couples TRBV10-3 to TRBJ2-5, with 8 bases aligning to TRBD1. There are 15 residues in the CDR3. CDR1 is ENHRY and CDR2 is SYGVKD in the germline V gene. Trimming removed 2 bases from V and 4 bases from J; junction bases left unmatched: 6. The DNA for the CDR3 is TGTGCCATCAGTGAGCCCCTCGGACAGGGAGAGACCCAGTACTTC. Translated, it gives CAISEPLGQGETQYF.

Ten or more counts support this clonotype. The chain employs TRBV12-3 or TRBV12-4 and TRBJ1-3; D is ambiguous. The V gene lost 6 bases and the J gene lost 0 bases, with 9 bases spanning the gap. The CDR3 is 14 residues long. The CDR3 reads CASRPAVSGNTIYF. The CDR3 coding sequence is TGTGCCAGCAGGCCAGCTGTCTCTGGAAACACCATATATTTT.

This clonotype was counted ten times or more. CDR3 in DNA: TGTGCCAGCAGCTCCCAGCGGGGGCGCACAGATACGCAGTATTTT. As protein: CASSSQRGRTDTQYF. The V gene is TRBV9, the J gene TRBJ2-3; 8 nucleotides agree with TRBD2. Germline-derived CDR1 and CDR2 are SGDLS and YYNGEE. The CDR3 has 15 residues. V shed 4 bases and J 1 base; nucleotides not matched to a gene: 5.

This clonotype was detected ten times or more. V gene TRBV5-1 combines with J gene TRBJ2-1, with a weak D call TRBD2 (6 bases). With 4 bases removed from V and 11 bases from J, the gap between germline ends came to 16 bases. This CDR3 is 13 amino acids long. The germline gives CDR1 SGHRS, CDR2 YFSETQ. The CDR3: CASSLGAGLQQFF. CDR3 nucleotides: TGCGCCAGCAGCCTTGGCGCGGGGTTACAGCAGTTCTTC.

This clonotype was found many times. The V gene is TRBV20-1, the J gene TRBJ1-1; D gene unclear. V was clipped by 4 bases and J by 1 base, with 7 bases between them. Per the germline V gene, CDR1 is DFQATT and CDR2 is SNEGSKA (reference sequence). CDR3 length equals 12 residues. In DNA form, the CDR3 reads TGCAGTGCTAAACAACAGAACACTGAAGCTTTCTTT. Its protein is CSAKQQNTEAFF.

This clonotype appeared many times. This chain uses TRBV4-1 with TRBJ2-3, with TRBD2 identical over 10 bases. V shed 4 bases, J shed 4 bases, and the junction held 8 bases outside the gene matches. CDR3 length: 16 residues. Germline assignment: CDR1 MGHRA and CDR2 YSYEKL. In DNA form, the CDR3 reads TGCGCCAGCAGCCCCGCCGGGACTAGCGTCGCAGATACGCAGTATTTT. Translation: CASSPAGTSVADTQYF.

At least ten counts were recorded for this clonotype. V and J are TRBV3-1 and TRBJ2-7, with D hard to call. V shed 5 bases and J shed 7 bases, with 15 bases lying between them. This CDR3 spans 13 amino acids. CDR1 is LGHDT and CDR2 is YNNKEL in the germline V gene (reference sequence). The CDR3 protein is CASSDNVQVEQYF. In DNA, the CDR3 is TGTGCCAGCAGCGATAATGTCCAGGTGGAGCAGTACTTC.

This clonotype was detected many times. The CDR3 sequence is CASSLRAWGVDEQFF. CDR3 sequence (DNA): TGTGCCAGCAGCCTGAGGGCGTGGGGAGTGGATGAGCAGTTCTTC. This sequence joins TRBV2 and TRBJ2-1, with D maybe TRBD2 (5 bases). The V gene's germline CDR1 is SNHLY and CDR2 FYNNEI. The CDR3 spans 15 residues. Trimming cost V 6 bases and J 8 bases, with 20 bases left between them.

This clonotype occurred many times. The chain couples TRBV29-1 to TRBJ1-5; no definite D call. Germline V gene data show CDR1 as SQVTM and CDR2 as ANQGSEA. The V end lost 2 bases, the J end lost 7 bases, and 9 bases lay between the germline ends. The CDR3 length is 12 residues. CDR3 sequence: CSVESAGQPQHF. In DNA, the CDR3 is TGCAGCGTTGAATCGGCCGGACAGCCCCAGCATTTT.

In this sample, this clonotype turned up many times. This chain links TRBV5-1 with TRBJ2-3; weak D call: TRBD1 (5 bases). Trimming took off 0 bases at V and 0 bases at J, with 8 bases between the two ends. This CDR3 spans 15 amino acids. Germline V gives CDR1 SGHRS, CDR2 YFSETQ. The CDR3 sequence is CASSLDRLSTDTQYF. The DNA for the CDR3 is TGCGCCAGCAGCTTGGACAGGCTTAGCACAGATACGCAGTATTTT. Supplemented by reference TRBV5-1 and TRBJ2-3, the full variable domain reads KAGVTQTPRYLIKTRGQQVTLSCSPISGHRSVSWYQQTPGQGLQFLFEYFSETQRNKGNFPGRFSGRQFSNSRSEMNVSTLELGDSALYLCASSLDRLSTDTQYFGPGTRLTVL.

This chain joins TRBV6-5 and TRBJ2-7, with TRBD2 matching 13 bases. This CDR3 contains 14 residues. Germline CDR1 and CDR2: MNHEY and SVGAGI. J lost 4 bases, V lost 7 bases, and 4 bases had no gene match. The CDR3 loop reads CASTKGLAGYEQYF. For the CDR3, the DNA is TGTGCCAGCACAAAGGGACTAGCGGGATACGAGCAGTACTTC.

This clonotype came up a few times. The chain uses TRBV20-1 and TRBJ2-7; 8 bases line up with TRBD1. The CDR3 has 12 residues. The V gene end was trimmed by 6 bases and the J gene end by 7 bases; junction bases not matched to a gene: 8. CDR1 and CDR2 (germline): DFQATT, SNEGSKA (reference sequence). The CDR3 region is CSATGQGVEQYF. CDR3 sequence (DNA): TGCAGTGCAACCGGACAGGGAGTGGAGCAGTACTTC.

The chain recombines TRBV20-1 with TRBJ1-4; 9 nucleotides align to TRBD1. This CDR3 is built from 18 residues. CDR1 is DFQATT and CDR2 is SNEGSKA in the germline V gene (reference sequence). The J segment lost 0 bases and the V segment lost 5 bases, leaving 13 bases of the junction unmatched. CDR3 bases: TGCAGTGCTCCGGGACAGGGAGAAGCCTTTGCAACTAATGAAAAACTGTTTTTT. Residues: CSAPGQGEAFATNEKLFF.

In this sample, this clonotype turned up many times. This chain joins TRBV7-7 and TRBJ2-1, with no clear D. V was cut by 5 bases and J by 0 bases, with 11 bases left in between. The CDR3 is 15 residues long. Germline V gene sequence: CDR1 SSHAT, CDR2 FNYEAQ (reference sequence). The CDR3 reads CASSVDKSSYNEQFF. The CDR3 bases are TGTGCCAGCAGCGTAGATAAGAGCTCCTACAATGAGCAGTTCTTC.

This clonotype appeared many times. The V and J genes are TRBV5-1 and TRBJ1-2; TRBD1 agrees at 9 bases. There are 13 residues in the CDR3. In germline, CDR1 is SGHRS, CDR2 YFSETQ. J lost 6 bases, V lost 3 bases, and 3 bases had no gene match. CDR3 nucleotide sequence: TGCGCCAGCAGCTCCGGGACAGGGAATGGCTACACCTTC. Its protein product is CASSSGTGNGYTF. The full variable domain, completed using reference TRBV5-1 and TRBJ1-2, is KAGVTQTPRYLIKTRGQQVTLSCSPISGHRSVSWYQQTPGQGLQFLFEYFSETQRNKGNFPGRFSGRQFSNSRSEMNVSTLELGDSALYLCASSSGTGNGYTFGSGTRLTVV.